This passage covers 8 T cell receptor beta chains from one sample sequenced in a study of control samples from healthy donors and cancer patients. Method: immunoSEQ multiplex PCR; TCRdb's copy keeps in-frame clones and lacks some. The table has roughly 84,000 clones, 75% to 90% seen once. The sample taken for sequencing was blood. The source is a man between 45 and 60 years old in good health.

V gene TRBV5-4 combines with J gene TRBJ1-1; D is perhaps TRBD1 (5 bases). V lost 0 bases and J 1 base, leaving 10 bases between the germline ends. This CDR3 has 15 amino acids. From germline, CDR1 is SGHNT and CDR2 YYREEE (reference sequence). The CDR3 DNA is TGTGCCAGCAGCTTGGTCGGGGCGGGGAACACTGAAGCTTTCTTT. It translates to CASSLVGAGNTEAFF.

The J gene is TRBJ1-3, the V gene TRBV5-4, with TRBD1 matching 9 bases. The CDR3 is made up of 15 amino acids. Germline V gives CDR1 SGHNT, CDR2 YYREEE (reference sequence). The junction had 1 base not matched to a gene; V was cut back by 2 bases and J by 1 base. This chain's CDR3 is CASSLGTGSGNTIYF. CDR3 DNA sequence: TGTGCCAGCAGCTTAGGGACAGGGTCTGGAAACACCATATATTTT.

This clone was observed a few times. The chain is built from TRBV27 and TRBJ2-7; TRBD1 might be the D (5 bases). Germline V gene data show CDR1 as MNHEY and CDR2 as SMNVEV (reference sequence). This CDR3 has 12 residues. V gave up 3 bases and J gave up 6 bases, with 9 bases separating them. CDR3 in amino acids: CASSFKGFEQYF. The CDR3 DNA sequence: TGTGCCAGCAGTTTTAAGGGGTTCGAGCAGTACTTC.

This chain joins TRBV30 and TRBJ1-2; no reliable D call. Germline CDR1 GTSNPN, CDR2 SVGIG (reference sequence). The V gene lost 2 bases and the J gene lost 4 bases, with 11 bases spanning the gap. The CDR3 runs 13 residues. CDR3 coding DNA: TGTGCCTGGAGTTCTGGGGTTATCTATGGCTACACCTTC. As protein: CAWSSGVIYGYTF.

The J gene is TRBJ2-6, the V gene TRBV30; D not certain. This CDR3 is 13 amino acids long. Looked up from germline, CDR1 is GTSNPN and CDR2 is SVGIG (reference sequence). With 1 base removed from V and 4 bases from J, the gap between germline ends came to 5 bases. CDR3 bases: TGTGCCTGGAGTGGCCCGGGGGCCAACGTCCTGACTTTC. The encoded protein is CAWSGPGANVLTF.

This rearrangement joins TRBV9 to TRBJ1-3; TRBD1 aligns across 7 bases. The germline gives CDR1 SGDLS, CDR2 YYNGEE. The CDR3 is 14 amino acids. With V trimmed by 1 base and J by 16 bases, 14 bases remained unmatched. The chain's CDR3 is CASSVKGPGTAKYF. For the CDR3, the DNA is TGTGCCAGCAGCGTAAAAGGGCCAGGGACAGCCAAGTATTTT.

This clone was seen once. V and J are TRBV5-4 and TRBJ1-1; no clear D gene. The V end lost 0 bases, the J end lost 0 bases, and 3 bases lay between the germline ends. The V gene's germline CDR1 is SGHNT and CDR2 YYREEE (reference sequence). The CDR3 contains 13 residues. The CDR3 region is CASSLDLNTEAFF. The DNA for the CDR3 is TGTGCCAGCAGCTTGGATCTGAACACTGAAGCTTTCTTT.

This rearrangement joins TRBV3-1 (or the pseudogene TRBV3-2) to TRBJ2-1, with D possibly being TRBD2 (5 bases). CDR1 is LGHDT and CDR2 is YNNKEL in the germline V gene (reference sequence). The V gene lost 2 bases and the J gene lost 3 bases, with 11 bases spanning the gap. The CDR3 covers 15 residues. CDR3 coding DNA: TGTGCCAGCAGCCAAACCACGGGAATCTACAATGAGCAGTTCTTC. Residues: CASSQTTGIYNEQFF.